One sample yielded the 7 T cell receptor beta chains listed below, sequenced in a study of response to subunit inactivated influenza vaccine. In TCRdb, the RT-PCR reads were re-called with MiXCR into one record per CDR3 protein. The table shows roughly 700,000 distinct CDR3 sequences, with approximately 15% occurring only once. The sample consisted of PBMCs from blood, taken roughly 2 weeks before vaccination. The receptors were sampled from a man aged 50 to 59 who received an inactivated influenza vaccine.

This clonotype has only a few counts. The chain couples TRBV15 to TRBJ2-7; D could derive from TRBD1 or TRBD2 (5 bases each). The CDR3 spans 15 residues. With 5 bases removed from V and 4 bases from J, the gap between germline ends came to 18 bases. Germline values: CDR1 LNHNV, CDR2 YYDKDF (reference sequence). This chain's CDR3 is CATSGGIPTNYEQYF. Written as DNA, the CDR3 is TGTGCCACCAGCGGGGGTATCCCGACAAATTACGAGCAGTACTTC.

This clonotype turned up a few times. The chain recombines TRBV12-3 or TRBV12-4 with TRBJ2-1; weak D call: TRBD2 (5 bases). The CDR3 sequence is 14 residues long. V was clipped by 6 bases and J by 6 bases, with 15 bases between them. The CDR3 reads CASSGKRRPNEQFF. CDR3 nucleotide sequence: TGTGCCAGCAGCGGGAAGCGACGTCCCAATGAGCAGTTCTTC.

This clonotype was picked up a small number of times. This chain uses TRBV12-3 or TRBV12-4 with TRBJ2-3, with 9 bases lining up with TRBD1. Trimming at V came to 3 bases and at J to 4 bases, leaving 2 bases not matched to a gene. The CDR3 is made up of 14 amino acids. Here the CDR3 DNA reads TGTGCCAGCAGTTTTACAGGGGGCGCAGATACGCAGTATTTT. It is translated as CASSFTGGADTQYF.

J is TRBJ2-7 and V is TRBV20-1; no firm D call. The germline V and J ends were trimmed by 1 base and 2 bases, with 6 bases remaining between them. Germline V CDR1 and CDR2: DFQATT, SNEGSKA (reference sequence). This CDR3 region has 12 residues. CDR3 protein: CSARAVAYEQYF. CDR3 coding DNA: TGCAGTGCTAGAGCTGTGGCCTACGAGCAGTACTTC.

The CDR3 bases are TGCAGCGGAGCTGGGGGTGCAGATACGCAGTATTTT. Amino acid sequence: CSGAGGADTQYF. The chain has TRBV29-1 and TRBJ2-3; D is possibly TRBD1 or TRBD2 (5 bases each). V was trimmed by 7 bases and J by 4 bases, leaving 12 bases between them. Looked up from germline, CDR1 is SQVTM and CDR2 is ANQGSEA. The CDR3 contains 12 residues.

This clonotype was seen a few times. The chain carries TRBV25-1 and TRBJ2-1; 7 bases are shared with TRBD2. This CDR3 is built from 19 residues. V was pared by 4 bases and J by 5 bases, with 20 bases of the junction left unmatched. Germline CDR1 reads MGHDK; CDR2 reads SYGVNS. The CDR3 region is CASSGKFRTSGTWNNEQFF. Here the CDR3 DNA reads TGTGCCAGCAGTGGAAAATTTCGAACCAGCGGGACGTGGAACAATGAGCAGTTCTTC.

This chain joins TRBV27 and TRBJ1-5; TRBD1 might be the D (5 bases). V shed 2 bases and J shed 0 bases, with 14 bases lying between them. The CDR3 has 17 amino acids. CDR1 and CDR2 (germline): MNHEY, SMNVEV (reference sequence). CDR3 coding DNA: TGTGCCAGCAGTTTAAAGGGAGGGGCCTATAGCAATCAGCCCCAGCATTTT. It codes for CASSLKGGAYSNQPQHF.